One sample yielded the 26 T cell receptor beta chains listed below, sequenced in a study of blood T cell repertoires in COVID-19. Here immunoSEQ multiplex PCR was the method, and the copy in TCRdb shows in-frame clones only, minus some. Of 250,000 to 300,000 clones in the sample, about nine tenths were seen once. Material for sequencing was peripheral blood. These receptors came from a woman under 40 with COVID-19, enrolled during active disease.

This chain uses TRBV5-3 with TRBJ2-1, with TRBD2 matching 7 bases. TRBV5-3 is labeled an ORF, and its function is uncertain. J was trimmed by 4 bases and V by 7 bases; bases with no gene match: 14. The CDR3 covers 16 residues. In nucleotides, the CDR3 is TGTGCCAGACCCCGATCACTAGCGCCTGTGTACAATGAGCAGTTCTTC. Protein product: CARPRSLAPVYNEQFF.

This clone has just one count. The chain links TRBV24-1 to TRBJ1-2, with D perhaps TRBD1 (5 bases). The V gene's germline CDR1 is KGHDR and CDR2 SFDVKD. V lost 4 bases to trimming and J lost 4 bases, with 9 bases between them. CDR3 length equals 13 residues. DNA for the CDR3: TGTGCCACCAGTGACCCCGACAGCTATGGCTACACCTTC. Translated, it gives CATSDPDSYGYTF.

The chain couples TRBV7-9 to TRBJ1-1; a possible D gene is TRBD1 (5 bases). CDR1 and CDR2 (germline): SEHNR, FQNEAQ (reference sequence). CDR3 length: 14 residues. V dropped 1 base and J dropped 1 base, with 7 bases sitting between them. Here the CDR3 reads CASSLGTSNTEAFF. The DNA for the CDR3 is TGTGCCAGCAGCTTAGGGACATCGAACACTGAAGCTTTCTTT.

This chain joins TRBV7-2 and TRBJ2-7, with D tentatively TRBD1 (6 bases). This CDR3 spans 15 amino acids. Per the germline V gene, CDR1 is SGHTA and CDR2 is FQGNSA. The V end lost 4 bases, the J end lost 1 base, and 14 bases lay between the germline ends. The CDR3 reads CASSWSGTISYEQYF. CDR3 DNA sequence: TGTGCCAGCAGCTGGTCCGGGACAATTTCCTACGAGCAGTACTTC.

The CDR3 nucleotides read TGTGCCAGCAGCCCAAGGTTGGGCCCAACTAATGAAAAACTGTTTTTT. This gives the protein CASSPRLGPTNEKLFF. The V gene is TRBV7-9, the J gene TRBJ1-4; D not certain. V was pared by 5 bases and J by 0 bases, with 13 bases between. Looked up from germline, CDR1 is SEHNR and CDR2 is FQNEAQ (reference sequence). The CDR3 is 16 amino acids.

V and J are TRBV2 and TRBJ1-2, with TRBD1 matching 8 bases. The CDR3 spans 15 residues. V gave up 1 base and J gave up 7 bases; unmatched junction bases: 8. CDR1 and CDR2 from the germline V gene are SNHLY and FYNNEI. In DNA, the CDR3 is TGTGCCAGCAGTGAAGAGTCGACAGGGGCCGCTGGCTACACCTTC. Translation: CASSEESTGAAGYTF.

This chain uses TRBV27 with TRBJ2-1, with D perhaps TRBD2 (8 bases). The CDR3 spans 16 residues. Germline V gene sequence: CDR1 MNHEY, CDR2 SMNVEV (reference sequence). V dropped 5 bases and J dropped 0 bases, with 14 bases sitting between them. The CDR3 nucleotides read TGTGCCAGCAGTCCCAGGGGGACTAGCTCCTACAATGAGCAGTTCTTC. Its translation is CASSPRGTSSYNEQFF.

As regards this clone: Other nucleotide sequences in the sample specify the same CDR3. V usage is TRBV28 and J usage is TRBJ2-2, with 14 bases identical to TRBD2. The germline V gene has CDR1 MDHEN and CDR2 SYDVKM. V lost 3 bases and J lost 5; bases outside the gene matches: 2. This CDR3 has 16 residues. CDR3 residues: CASSFGLAGGTGELFF. CDR3 bases: TGTGCCAGCAGTTTTGGACTAGCGGGAGGAACCGGGGAGCTGTTTTTT.

The chain combines TRBV4-1 with TRBJ2-6; D remains unclear. Germline V gene sequence: CDR1 MGHRA, CDR2 YSYEKL. V lost 0 bases, J lost 12 bases, and 9 bases lay in between. This CDR3 contains 13 residues. The CDR3 nucleotides read TGCGCCAGCAGCCAAGACGTAGATCGCGTCCTGACTTTC. Its protein product is CASSQDVDRVLTF.

This sequence joins TRBV19 and TRBJ2-1, with a weak D call TRBD2 (5 bases). V gave up 6 bases and J gave up 1 base, with 7 bases separating them. Germline CDR1 LNHDA, CDR2 SQIVND (reference sequence). This CDR3 is 13 amino acids long. CDR3 sequence (DNA): TGTGCCAGTAGGCCGGGATCCTACAATGAGCAGTTCTTC. This gives the protein CASRPGSYNEQFF. Combining the CDR3 with reference TRBV19 and TRBJ2-1 gives the whole variable domain DGGITQSPKYLFRKEGQNVTLSCEQNLNHDAMYWYRQDPGQGLRLIYYSQIVNDFQKGDIAEGYSVSREKKESFPLTVTSAQKNPTAFYLCASRPGSYNEQFFGPGTRLTVL.

V is TRBV29-1 and J is TRBJ2-3; 7 positions match TRBD2. The V and J ends lost 3 bases and 0 bases, in that order; junction bases with no gene match: 6. CDR1 and CDR2 (germline): SQVTM, ANQGSEA. The CDR3 covers 15 residues. The CDR3 nucleotides are TGCAGCGTTGATCTCCTAGCGGAGAGCACAGATACGCAGTATTTT. Translating gives CSVDLLAESTDTQYF.

This rearrangement joins TRBV9 to TRBJ2-2; the match to TRBD1 covers 8 bases. The CDR3 totals 16 residues. Germline V gene sequence: CDR1 SGDLS, CDR2 YYNGEE. The trim removed 9 bases at V and 3 bases at J, leaving 13 bases unmatched. CDR3 protein: CATSSKGQVDTGELFF. The DNA of the CDR3 is TGTGCCACCTCCTCGAAGGGACAGGTAGACACCGGGGAGCTGTTTTTT.

V is TRBV11-2 and J is TRBJ2-3, with D unresolved. The germline V and J ends were trimmed by 5 bases and 6 bases, with 6 bases remaining between them. From germline, CDR1 is SGHAT and CDR2 FQNNGV. The CDR3 is made up of 11 amino acids. The CDR3 region has the DNA TGTGCCAGCAGCATTAGCGATACGCAGTATTTT. It yields the protein CASSISDTQYF.

The rearrangement uses TRBV15 and TRBJ1-4; D call uncertain. V lost 0 bases, J lost 5 bases, and 7 bases lay in between. The length of the CDR3 is 14 residues. Germline assignment: CDR1 LNHNV and CDR2 YYDKDF (reference sequence). The CDR3 here is CATSRDGWNEKLFF. The CDR3 DNA reads as TGTGCCACCAGCAGAGACGGTTGGAATGAAAAACTGTTTTTT.

The CDR3 spells CASSAGLAGGTSTDTQYF. Here the CDR3 DNA reads TGCGCCAGCAGCGCGGGACTAGCGGGAGGTACAAGCACAGATACGCAGTATTTT. The chain recombines TRBV5-1 with TRBJ2-3; 15 bases fit TRBD2. From germline, CDR1 is SGHRS and CDR2 YFSETQ. Germline trimming cut 4 bases from V and 0 bases from J; bases unmatched to any gene: 6. This CDR3 comprises 18 residues. Combining the CDR3 with reference TRBV5-1 and TRBJ2-3 gives the whole variable domain KAGVTQTPRYLIKTRGQQVTLSCSPISGHRSVSWYQQTPGQGLQFLFEYFSETQRNKGNFPGRFSGRQFSNSRSEMNVSTLELGDSALYLCASSAGLAGGTSTDTQYFGPGTRLTVL.

This chain joins TRBV2 and TRBJ1-4; possible D gene TRBD1, 6 bases. Germline V gene sequence: CDR1 SNHLY, CDR2 FYNNEI. The CDR3 consists of 15 residues. V shed 7 bases and J shed 11 bases, with 23 bases lying between them. The DNA for the CDR3 is TGTGCCAGCAACCCCCGGTCGGGGGGCAATTGGAAACTGTTTTTT. It yields the protein CASNPRSGGNWKLFF.

V is TRBV7-9 and J is TRBJ2-2; unclear D gene. CDR3 length: 12 amino acids. Germline V gene data show CDR1 as SEHNR and CDR2 as FQNEAQ (reference sequence). Trimming took off 2 bases at V and 7 bases at J, with 5 bases between the two ends. The DNA for the CDR3 is TGTGCCAGCAGCTTACGAGTCGGGGAGCTGTTTTTT. It specifies CASSLRVGELFF.

The V gene is TRBV6-6, the J gene TRBJ1-5; the D gene is possibly TRBD1 (5 bases). Trimming cost V 2 bases and J 7 bases, with 15 bases left between them. Per the germline V gene, CDR1 is MNHNY and CDR2 is SVGAGI (reference sequence). There are 15 residues in the CDR3. The CDR3 region has the DNA TGTGCCAGCAGTTACGGCGGGGAGGGACGGCAGCCCCAGCATTTT. This sequence encodes CASSYGGEGRQPQHF.

The chain recombines TRBV2 with TRBJ2-7; a possible D gene is TRBD2 (5 bases). The CDR3 contains 16 residues. CDR1 and CDR2 (germline): SNHLY, FYNNEI. V dropped 2 bases and J dropped 7 bases, with 21 bases sitting between them. The CDR3 nucleotides are TGTGCCAGCAGTGAACCACCGGGAACAGAAAGGAGAGAGCAGTACTTC. Its translation is CASSEPPGTERREQYF.

V is TRBV12-3 or TRBV12-4 and J is TRBJ1-5, with 9 bases aligning to TRBD1. J lost 6 bases, V lost 6 bases, and 3 bases had no gene match. CDR3 length equals 13 residues. The CDR3 reads CASRGQGAQPQHF. The CDR3 DNA reads as TGTGCCAGCAGGGGACAGGGTGCTCAGCCCCAGCATTTT.

The chain has TRBV19 and TRBJ2-7, with TRBD1 as a possible D gene (5 bases). The CDR3 covers 13 residues. CDR1 is LNHDA and CDR2 is SQIVND in the germline V gene (reference sequence). With 3 bases removed from V and 6 bases from J, the gap between germline ends came to 12 bases. CDR3 amino acids: CASSIGQGGEQYF. DNA of the CDR3: TGTGCCAGTAGTATCGGTCAGGGCGGCGAGCAGTACTTC.

V gene TRBV7-3 combines with J gene TRBJ2-1; 10 bases agree with TRBD2. Trimming at V came to 2 bases and at J to 3 bases, leaving 4 bases not matched to a gene. Germline assignment: CDR1 SGHTA and CDR2 FQGTGA. This CDR3 region has 16 residues. Here the CDR3 DNA reads TGTGCCAGCAGCTTATATTCTAGCGGGAGCTACAATGAGCAGTTCTTC. Amino acid sequence: CASSLYSSGSYNEQFF.

The V gene is TRBV6-5, the J gene TRBJ1-2; TRBD1 matches 8 bases. CDR3 length: 14 residues. Looked up from germline, CDR1 is MNHEY and CDR2 is SVGAGI. The junction had 10 bases not matched to a gene; V was cut back by 5 bases and J by 8 bases. The DNA for the CDR3 is TGTGCCAGCAGTCGCTCGCAGGGGGCGTCCGGCTACACCTTC. Protein sequence: CASSRSQGASGYTF.

The rearrangement uses TRBV28 and TRBJ2-5; possibly TRBD2 for D (6 bases). Per the germline V gene, CDR1 is MDHEN and CDR2 is SYDVKM. CDR3 length equals 16 residues. V shed 5 bases and J shed 6 bases, with 22 bases lying between them. For the CDR3, the DNA is TGTGCCAGCAGTGTCGGAGGGCCTATCGGTCAAAAGACCCAGTACTTC. Translating it yields CASSVGGPIGQKTQYF.

The chain couples TRBV28 to TRBJ1-2, with TRBD1 matching 7 bases. The germline V gene encodes CDR1 MDHEN and CDR2 SYDVKM. V lost 5 bases to trimming and J lost 5 bases; unmatched junction nucleotides: 8. CDR3 length: 14 residues. The CDR3 DNA reads as TGTGCCAGCAGTAGCGGATACAGGGGTTATGGCTACACCTTC. It translates to CASSSGYRGYGYTF.

V usage is TRBV21-1 and J usage is TRBJ2-7; TRBD2 is the table's D call, not checked against the DNA. TRBV21-1 is noted as a pseudogene. The CDR3 is 17 residues long. This CDR3 is CASSKVRLYPLSYEQYF. The CDR3 DNA reads as TGTGCCAGCAGCAAAGTAAGACTATACCCCCTCTCCTACGAGCAGTACTTC.